This T cell receptor (beta chain) was recovered during a study of cytomegalovirus exposure and HLA in healthy donors (dated by TCRdb to the late 2010s). Regarding the complete study: An earlier analysis of several hundred of the donors reported roughly 300 Gb of sequence data and 117 million unique TCR beta sequences obtained from roughly 180 million T cells. Rather than using new phenotypic data, the later analysis identified candidate immune exposures from TCR beta sequences and from how often those sequences occurred across donors. A separate validation cohort of roughly 130 different subjects was used in addition to the roughly 700-subject first cohort. Class I and class II HLA loci were covered by the typing at four-digit resolution. A later analysis re-examined previously published TCR beta repertoires from just over 650 donors and added high-resolution HLA genotyping to investigate patterns of TCR occurrence. High-throughput TCR immunosequencing, statistical association of individual TCRs with disease status, and machine learning were combined to predict cytomegalovirus infection status. Of the roughly 400 genotyped donors, roughly 85% fell in the genetic ancestry cluster associated with self-reported Caucasian donors. An earlier analysis of 587 of the donors used high-throughput TCR beta sequencing to judge whether each TCR beta V gene segment behaved as functional or pseudogenic. Typing coverage differed by locus: A, B, C, DRB1 and DQB1 were typed in roughly 620-630 donors, DQA1 in about 510, DPA1 in 606, and DPB1 in roughly 450. A handful of DR-DQ haplotypes were handled as single units for association and clustering because linkage in the cohort was strong. Every discovery cohort repertoire had been produced on one sequencing platform. Among roughly 400 genotyped donors of the cohort, an average of approximately 230,000 unique TCR beta nucleotide sequences were sequenced per donor, approximately 20% of them non-productive. The study aimed to test whether cataloging public T cell receptors could reveal signatures of past pathogen exposure. The study profiled the T cell repertoires of 500 to 800 subjects by immunosequencing and related them to cytomegalovirus serostatus. Approximately 310 gigabases of sequencing data and approximately 85 million unique TCR sequences were included in an early release covering roughly 700 HLA-typed donors. Donor age, sex, ethnicity and CMV serostatus were collected together with the repertoire data. Genome-wide SNP genotypes for about 60% of the roughly 670 donors were used in a later genetic analysis, which treated that subset as a discovery cohort. Study-wide conclusions, independent of this receptor: Broadly in line with IMGT annotations, most TCR beta V segments showed up in productive rearrangements about 87% or about 30% of the time in an earlier analysis of a few hundred of the donors. A total of 164 TCR beta chains were listed by the study as associated with cytomegalovirus. A later genetic analysis reported fewer N-insertions in productive TCRs among donors in an Asian-associated ancestry cluster than the approximately 700-donor mean. In a later analysis, HLA-associated TCR beta chains showed more clonal expansion and lower generation probabilities than non-associated chains that were equally common. While some public TCRs were present in many individuals, most TCR sequences turned up only very rarely across donors. Correlated functional status among segregating V segments might reflect linkage disequilibrium, but an unknown experimental factor could not be ruled out. The sequencing pipeline was judged likely to have produced a cluster of highly shared sequence variants as a technical artifact. A later analysis reported that several top co-occurrence clusters appeared linked to parvovirus B19, influenza, CMV and Epstein-Barr virus. Some IMGT-functional V segments, including TRBV6-2 and TRBV6-3, could not be distinguished by the 87-base-pair reads and were therefore excluded. This cohort had only TCR beta chains sequenced, and the lack of alpha or paired-chain data limited which features could be detected. The earlier analysis of 587 of the donors excluded approximately 15 rarely observed V segments, including chromosome 9 orphons, because counts were too low. The classifier was reported to diagnose cytomegalovirus status with high specificity and sensitivity in both the original cohort and the validation cohort. A further reported finding was that TCR beta sequences accurately predicted the HLA-A and HLA-B alleles for most subjects in the first cohort. According to a later analysis, TCR association rates differed among HLA loci, with DRB1 alleles showing the most associated TCRs and HLA-C alleles showing the fewest. According to a later analysis, most CMV-associated TCR beta chains appeared to be HLA-restricted, and the HLA associations seemed to be driven largely by CMV exposure. A later analysis associated about 17,000 TCR beta sequences with specific HLA alleles at a false discovery rate of 0.05. Because HLA typing was missing for some donors at each locus, association tests included only the typed subset. The authors suggested that the approach could potentially be generalized to other disease states and immunological phenotypes. In vitro tests confirmed that a few of the cytomegalovirus-associated TCR beta chains recognize cytomegalovirus antigens. Sequencing depth was assumed to be roughly uniform across donors in the presence/absence analyses, though that assumption may not hold. When HLA alleles, especially DR and DQ, strongly co-occurred, TCR associations were difficult to assign to individual alleles. Immune exposure information for the cohort was limited to CMV serostatus. In a later genetic analysis, a missense DCLRE1C variant was associated with V-gene and J-gene trimming of TCR beta chains, and the association was replicated in an independent cohort.

The cohort was made up of 666 healthy bone marrow donors. Cohort members were all nominally healthy when sampled, although unrecorded immune exposures were likely present. The donor was CMV seronegative and belonged to the group of over 350 seronegative cohort members. A peripheral blood sample was provided by each donor, and peripheral blood mononuclear cells were used for TCR beta sequencing. The Qiagen DNeasy Blood Extraction Kit was used to extract genomic DNA from the blood cell samples. About this clone itself: Its antigen is still unknown. The input lacks base qualities; no much larger clone sits a single base away.

From the cysteine through the phenylalanine, the CDR3 covers 15 amino acids. Left in the record is the CDR3 DNA by itself, 45 bases read in frame from the first base. From V the trimming removes 8 bases and from J it removes 0 bases, while the gene matches leave 11 bases of the junction unaccounted for. Taken from the germline V gene, the CDR1 and CDR2 loops are SQVTM and ANQGSEA. Libraries were made using the immunoSEQ multiplex PCR assay. A mixture of 60 forward primers for TCR Vbeta segments and 13 reverse primers for TCR Jbeta segments was used in the multiplex PCR. The CDR3 region of rearranged TCR beta genes was amplified from genomic DNA with a multiplex PCR assay. The amplified TCR beta libraries were sequenced on the Illumina HiSeq System as 87-base-pair reads. The published analysis was carried out like this. A later analysis tallied roughly 80 million unique TCR beta chains across the 550 to 850 repertoires, and about 12 million of those chains were shared by two or more donors. Raw reads were error-corrected and collapsed into unique sequences by a nearest-neighbor algorithm in which closely related sequences were merged to remove PCR and sequencing errors. CDR3 sequences were aligned to IMGT reference sequences to assign V, D and J gene segments. For a sequence to be retained, a match of at least six nucleotides was required to both a V gene segment and a J gene segment. A rearrangement counted as productive if the CDR3 had no stop codons and remained in frame with V and J, and every other rearrangement counted as non-productive. CDR3 was defined according to IMGT convention as the region running from the second conserved V-encoded cysteine to the conserved J-encoded phenylalanine. Sequences without an unambiguous match to a single V gene segment were excluded from the earlier analysis of over 500 of the donors. In an earlier analysis of 587 of the donors, a V segment was called functional when productive rearrangements were above 56.7%, and segregating when the standard deviation between donors exceeded 5%. To diagnose cytomegalovirus status from the catalog of TCR beta chain sequences, a statistical classification framework was built. V and J gene assignment, in a later analysis, came from comparing TCR nucleotide sequences with IMGT/GENE-DB human TR gene sequences. In a later analysis, CDR3 sequences and most-parsimonious VDJ recombination scenarios were assigned using the TCRdist pipeline. In a later analysis, each TCR beta chain was defined by its CDR3 amino acid sequence together with its V-gene family, and reads lacking a unique V-gene family were excluded. As a way to deal with suspected cross-contamination and a sequencing artifact, a later analysis dropped roughly 600 nucleotide sequences that were highly shared and had low generation probability. In a later analysis, a clonal expansion index for each public chain was calculated from normalized within-repertoire ranks of inferred template counts. In a later analysis, generation probabilities were computed using a VDJ recombination model fitted to out-of-frame rearrangements, and the results were checked against IGoR. Hypergeometric tests were used in a later analysis to score TCR-TCR, TCR-HLA and TCR-CMV co-occurrence, with a repertoire-size bias correction applied to the TCR pairs. False discovery rates were estimated in a later analysis by permuting HLA or CMV assignments 20 times. A later analysis grouped co-occurring TCRs with DBSCAN, adding TCRdist sequence similarity when clustering within HLA-allele-positive subsets. For co-occurrence clustering, repertoires with fewer than 30,000 or more than 120,000 public chains were excluded, along with roughly 5 repertoires with anomalous nucleotide sharing. The table was pulled from immuneACCESS by TCRdb, which kept in-frame rearrangements only. Such tables lose some clones; where checked, under half of the loss comes from unresolved V genes, and the rest has no known cause. That table gives V, J and clone size, and the DNA gave D and trimming. A total of about 98,000 clones appear in this sample, roughly 76% of them only once. Together, the top ten hold around 1.3% of the sample.

This sequence uses TRBV29-1 and TRBJ1-2, with TRBD1 identical over 8 junction bases. The sequenced sample was PBMCs. The sequence derives from a female donor in good health and CMV-seronegative. CDR3 loop: CSSIPVQGANYGYTF. The bases read TGCAGCTCGATACCCGTACAGGGGGCTAACTATGGCTACACCTTC.